The 10 T cell receptor beta chains listed next were all sequenced from one sample in a study of brain T cells in children with intractable seizures. Produced via immunoSEQ multiplex PCR; TCRdb's table is partial and in-frame only. The profile covers about 76,000 clones, with roughly 91% appearing a single time and about 1.4% taken by the ten largest. The input for sequencing was peripheral blood, taken at surgery. Receptors originate from a boy in the first two years of life with tuberous sclerosis and intractable seizures.

This clone has a handful of counts. The chain carries TRBV19 and TRBJ2-7; D gene uncertain. V was clipped by 3 bases and J by 0 bases, with 6 bases between them. Germline assignment: CDR1 LNHDA and CDR2 SQIVND (reference sequence). This CDR3 is built from 13 residues. The CDR3 coding sequence is TGTGCCAGTAGTATTAGCTACTCCTACGAGCAGTACTTC. The encoded protein is CASSISYSYEQYF.

The rearrangement uses TRBV7-3 and TRBJ2-3; D gene ambiguous. V shed 0 bases and J shed 6 bases, with 13 bases lying between them. Germline CDR1 and CDR2: SGHTA and FQGTGA. The CDR3 has 15 amino acids. CDR3 in DNA: TGTGCCAGCAGCTTAACCGGCTTGGCTGCGGATACGCAGTATTTT. Amino acid sequence: CASSLTGLAADTQYF.

The V gene is TRBV28, the J gene TRBJ2-5; 8 positions match TRBD1. The germline V gene encodes CDR1 MDHEN and CDR2 SYDVKM. The CDR3 totals 13 residues. V dropped 4 bases and J dropped 9; count of bases not matched to a gene: 7. CDR3 sequence reads: CASSSSGGAPQYF. The CDR3 nucleotides are TGTGCCAGCAGTTCTTCAGGGGGCGCTCCCCAGTACTTC.

The chain has TRBV24-1 and TRBJ2-3, with D perhaps matching TRBD2 (5 bases). V lost 7 bases, J lost 4 bases, and 11 bases lay in between. From germline, CDR1 is KGHDR and CDR2 SFDVKD. CDR3 length: 13 amino acids. CDR3 nucleotides: TGTGCCACCAGGGAGACGGGATCAGATACGCAGTATTTT. Translating gives CATRETGSDTQYF.

V usage is TRBV4-1 and J usage is TRBJ2-6, with a weak D call TRBD1 (5 bases). This CDR3 spans 19 amino acids. Germline loops: CDR1 MGHRA, CDR2 YSYEKL. Between the trimmed V and J ends, which lost 3 bases and 1 base, there was a span of 19 bases. Here the CDR3 DNA reads TGCGCCAGCAGCCACCAAAGCACAGGCCTGAGGTCTGGGGCCAACGTCCTGACTTTC. It translates to CASSHQSTGLRSGANVLTF.

V and J are TRBV9 and TRBJ1-4; D uncertain. CDR1 SGDLS and CDR2 YYNGEE come from the germline V gene. The V end was cut by 5 bases, the J end by 8 bases, with 19 bases between. The CDR3 is 15 residues long. DNA of the CDR3: TGTGCCAGCAGTGGAAAAAACTCGCCCAGGGAAAAACTGTTTTTT. Translating it yields CASSGKNSPREKLFF.

The CDR3 bases are TGTGCCAGCAGCTTTAATATACAAGAGACCCAGTACTTC. It encodes CASSFNIQETQYF. The rearrangement links TRBV5-6 to TRBJ2-5; D not resolved. The germline V and J ends were trimmed by 2 bases and 2 bases, with 7 bases remaining between them. The CDR3 length is 13 residues. From germline, CDR1 is SGHDT and CDR2 YYEEEE.

The chain has TRBV9 and TRBJ2-3, with D maybe TRBD2 (6 bases). V lost 0 bases and J lost 5, with 13 bases in between. The CDR3 runs 15 residues. The V gene's germline CDR1 is SGDLS and CDR2 YYNGEE. CDR3 region: CASSVGGGKGDTQYF. CDR3 nucleotides: TGTGCCAGCAGCGTAGGGGGCGGGAAGGGAGATACGCAGTATTTT.

The chain carries TRBV24-1 and TRBJ2-7; D unresolved. Germline values: CDR1 KGHDR, CDR2 SFDVKD. V was clipped by 8 bases and J by 3 bases, with 25 bases between them. This CDR3 spans 17 amino acids. CDR3 region: CATTETGRVEAFYEQYF. In DNA form, the CDR3 reads TGTGCCACCACCGAAACCGGACGTGTTGAAGCCTTCTACGAGCAGTACTTC.

This clone was observed once. The CDR3 reads CASSFPRNEQFF. The CDR3, as DNA: TGTGCCAGCAGCTTCCCAAGGAATGAGCAGTTCTTC. The V and J genes are TRBV11-2 and TRBJ2-1, with D unclear. Germline V gene data show CDR1 as SGHAT and CDR2 as FQNNGV. This CDR3 is built from 12 residues. V lost 3 bases, J lost 7 bases, and 7 bases lay in between.